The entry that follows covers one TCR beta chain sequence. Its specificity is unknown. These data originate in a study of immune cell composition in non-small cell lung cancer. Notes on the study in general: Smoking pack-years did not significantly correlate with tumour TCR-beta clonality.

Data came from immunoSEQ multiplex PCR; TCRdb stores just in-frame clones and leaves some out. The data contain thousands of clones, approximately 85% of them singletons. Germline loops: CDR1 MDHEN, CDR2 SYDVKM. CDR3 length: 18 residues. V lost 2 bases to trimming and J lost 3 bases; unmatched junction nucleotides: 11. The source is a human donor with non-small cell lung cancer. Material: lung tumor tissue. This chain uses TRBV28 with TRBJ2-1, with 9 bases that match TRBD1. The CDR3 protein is CASSLPPPGTGIYNEQFF. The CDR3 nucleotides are TGTGCCAGCAGTTTACCCCCTCCCGGGACAGGGATCTACAATGAGCAGTTCTTC.